This T cell receptor (beta chain) emerged from a study of T cells expressing NK-cell markers. Overall study results and limits: As a fraction of CD8+ T cells, dominant NKG2C+ clonotypes reached about 1.0-7.0% in six donors.

TCRdb reanalyzed the 5' RACE reads and collapses them to one entry per CDR3 protein, without DNA. Listed are 130,000 to 150,000 distinct CDR3 sequences; more than 10% falls within the top ten. Comment on this clonotype: The antigen is unknown.

Germline V CDR1 and CDR2: LGHDT, YNNKEL (reference sequence). This CDR3 has 15 amino acids. The chain carries TRBV3-1 and TRBJ2-1. Sequencing used blood T cells: a sorted CD56 or NKG2C T cell subset, CD4+ or CD8+ T cells, or bulk PBMC T cells (not recorded which). This receptor was taken from a young man in good health. CDR3: CASSQELDFYNEQFF.